This T cell receptor beta chain was identified in a study of breast tumors, draining lymph nodes, adjacent tissues. This clonotype was found a few times. Its specificity is not known. Since a much larger clone is just one base distant, this may be a read error. The lymph nodes were axillary draining lymph nodes from breast cancer patients. Using its own MiXCR run on the multiplex PCR reads, TCRdb lists one record per CDR3 protein. The sample yields 200,000 to 250,000 distinct CDR3 sequences, 30% to 35% seen once. The CDR3 consists of 16 residues. CDR1 SGDLS and CDR2 YYNGEE come from the germline V gene. Whole-study results and caveats: Compared with lymph nodes, tumors were less diverse; compared with nontumor tissue, more.

This chain uses TRBV9 with TRBJ1-3; 7 bases fit TRBD1. The sequenced sample was axillary lymph node tissue. The clonotype comes from a female donor with breast cancer. Some clones in this sample may be carry-over from other donors' samples. The CDR3 is CAGSPLTGLPRNTIYF. DNA of the CDR3: TGTGCCGGCAGCCCTCTGACAGGGTTGCCTCGAAACACCATATATTTT.